The 24 T cell receptor beta chains below come from one sample, sequenced in a study of beta chain features in type 1 diabetes. TCRB transcripts that were expressed got sequenced, as all of the isolated RNA had been reverse transcribed. Some clones are missing from TCRdb's copy, which holds only in-frame ones; the method was immunoSEQ multiplex PCR. Of 400,000 to 500,000 clones listed, about 15% are singletons. The specimen was naive CD4+ T cells from blood. The receptors stem from a man aged 30 to 45 in good health.

Only a few counts were recorded for this clone. The rearrangement joins TRBV7-2 to TRBJ2-7; 10 bases are a match to TRBD2. This CDR3 region has 15 residues. The ends lost 5 bases at V and 0 bases at J; junction bases unmatched: 4. Per germline, CDR1 SGHTA and CDR2 FQGNSA. CDR3 amino acids: CASSRSGGISYEQYF. As DNA, the CDR3 is TGTGCCAGCAGCCGTAGCGGGGGGATCTCCTACGAGCAGTACTTC.

The chain links TRBV19 to TRBJ2-7; TRBD1 aligns across 10 bases. The J segment lost 2 bases and the V segment lost 5 bases, leaving 3 bases of the junction unmatched. This CDR3 contains 14 residues. The germline CDR1 and CDR2 sequences are LNHDA and SQIVND (reference sequence). This chain's CDR3 is CASSPGQGAYEQYV. In nucleotides, the CDR3 is TGTGCCAGTAGTCCCGGACAGGGGGCCTACGAGCAGTACGTC.

This clone was seen more than once but under ten times. V usage is TRBV11-2 and J usage is TRBJ2-5; D is ambiguous. The V gene's germline CDR1 is SGHAT and CDR2 FQNNGV. Trimming shortened V by 8 bases and J by 0 bases, and 7 bases separated the two germline ends. The CDR3 sequence is 12 residues long. The CDR3 coding sequence is TGTGCCAGCTCAACCGACCAAGAGACCCAGTACTTC. Translated: CASSTDQETQYF.

The chain uses TRBV30 and TRBJ2-1, with TRBD2 as a possible D gene (5 bases). CDR1 is GTSNPN and CDR2 is SVGIG in the germline V gene (reference sequence). Trimming stripped 0 bases from V and 6 bases from J, with 27 bases between. The CDR3 has 19 amino acids. CDR3 sequence reads: CAWSVTGVYAAGLGNEQFF. In DNA form, the CDR3 reads TGTGCCTGGAGTGTAACCGGAGTATACGCCGCGGGCCTAGGCAATGAGCAGTTCTTC.

As regards this clone: The same CDR3 is also encoded by other DNA sequences in this sample. The V gene is TRBV7-9, the J gene TRBJ2-5; D not certain. The V and J ends lost 0 bases and 5 bases respectively, with 4 bases between them. This CDR3 has 12 residues. Germline loops: CDR1 SEHNR, CDR2 FQNEAQ (reference sequence). The CDR3 DNA reads as TGTGCCAGCAGCTTAGCGCGGGAGACCCAGTACTTC. It yields the protein CASSLARETQYF.

This sequence joins TRBV4-2 and TRBJ1-2; D call uncertain. The germline V and J ends were trimmed by 1 base and 8 bases, with 8 bases remaining between them. This CDR3 contains 12 residues. Germline V gene data show CDR1 as LGHNA and CDR2 as YNFKEQ. CDR3 residues: CASSQGGNGYTF. The CDR3 DNA reads TGTGCCAGCAGCCAAGGGGGAAACGGCTACACCTTC.

The chain couples TRBV4-1 to TRBJ2-7, with a weak D call TRBD2 (5 bases). There are 15 residues in the CDR3. V lost 1 base and J 3 bases, leaving 13 bases between the germline ends. CDR1 and CDR2 from the germline V gene are MGHRA and YSYEKL. The CDR3 sequence is CASSQGERQYYEQYF. The CDR3 DNA follows: TGCGCCAGCAGCCAAGGGGAGCGGCAGTACTACGAGCAGTACTTC.

The chain joins TRBV28 to TRBJ2-1, with 8 bases fitting TRBD2. Per the germline V gene, CDR1 is MDHEN and CDR2 is SYDVKM. V lost 5 bases and J lost 5; bases outside the gene matches: 17. The CDR3 spans 18 residues. The CDR3 loop reads CASSPIVLKRENDNEQFF. The CDR3, as DNA: TGTGCCAGCAGTCCCATCGTCCTAAAGCGGGAGAACGACAATGAGCAGTTCTTC.

The CDR3 DNA is TGTGCCAGCAGCGACCGGATCAGGGGGCGAATCGATGAGCAGTTCTTC. Translated: CASSDRIRGRIDEQFF. The chain combines TRBV7-9 with TRBJ2-1, with TRBD1 matching over 8 bases. V dropped 5 bases and J dropped 8; count of bases not matched to a gene: 14. Germline values: CDR1 SEHNR, CDR2 FQNEAQ (reference sequence). This CDR3 is built from 16 residues.

V and J are TRBV10-3 and TRBJ1-2; no clear D gene. Germline CDR1 ENHRY, CDR2 SYGVKD. The ends were cut back, 2 bases at V and 5 bases at J, with 9 bases in the middle. CDR3 length equals 13 residues. In DNA form, the CDR3 reads TGTGCCATCAGTGAGGGTATTTGGTATGGCTACACCTTC. This sequence encodes CAISEGIWYGYTF.

This clone was found a few times. V and J are TRBV5-4 and TRBJ1-1, with a weak D call TRBD1 (6 bases). Trimming left V 7 bases short and J 1 base short, with 11 bases between. Germline CDR1 and CDR2: SGHNT and YYREEE (reference sequence). CDR3 size: 13 residues. CDR3 DNA sequence: TGTGCCAGCTCGGGACACTCGAACACTGAAGCTTTCTTT. Residues: CASSGHSNTEAFF.

V usage is TRBV29-1 and J usage is TRBJ2-7; 7 bases agree with TRBD1. Per the germline V gene, CDR1 is SQVTM and CDR2 is ANQGSEA. J gave up 0 bases and V 1 base, and 12 bases lay outside the gene matches. The CDR3 extends over 17 amino acids. The CDR3 nucleotides read TGCAGCGTTGAAGGGTCTCGAGACAGGGCCCGCTCCTACGAGCAGTACTTC. It specifies CSVEGSRDRARSYEQYF.

The chain recombines TRBV20-1 with TRBJ2-5; D unresolved. Germline V gene data show CDR1 as DFQATT and CDR2 as SNEGSKA (reference sequence). CDR3 size: 11 residues. V lost 6 bases and J 5 bases, leaving 10 bases between the germline ends. The CDR3 sequence is CSAQWLETQYF. CDR3 DNA sequence: TGCAGTGCCCAATGGTTGGAGACCCAGTACTTC.

This clone showed up just a few times. Other nucleotide sequences from this sample produce the same CDR3. The chain links TRBV5-4 to TRBJ2-5, with no clear D. The CDR3 length is 13 residues. Germline lookup yields CDR1 SGHNT and CDR2 YYREEE (reference sequence). V was clipped by 1 base and J by 5 bases, with 9 bases between them. The CDR3 here is CASSLLPGETQYF. The CDR3, as DNA: TGTGCCAGCAGCTTGCTCCCCGGGGAGACCCAGTACTTC.

This clone was seen many times. V and J are TRBV30 and TRBJ2-1; no firm D call. The CDR3 contains 14 residues. V lost 1 base and J 4 bases, leaving 11 bases between the germline ends. Germline CDR1 reads GTSNPN; CDR2 reads SVGIG (reference sequence). The CDR3 spells CAWSGGRPYNEQFF. CDR3 bases: TGTGCCTGGAGTGGTGGGCGGCCGTACAATGAGCAGTTCTTC.

This chain joins TRBV18 and TRBJ2-3; 10 nucleotides align to TRBD1. The CDR3 consists of 16 residues. CDR1 is KGHSH, CDR2 LQKENI, per germline. Trimming took 3 bases from V and 3 from J; bases not matched to a gene: 6. The CDR3 loop reads CASSPLAGQGTDTQYF. DNA of the CDR3: TGTGCCAGCTCACCTTTGGCGGGACAGGGGACAGATACGCAGTATTTT.

The V and J genes are TRBV27 and TRBJ2-7; 7 bases fit TRBD1. This CDR3 is built from 13 residues. Germline CDR1 is MNHEY and CDR2 is SMNVEV (reference sequence). J gave up 7 bases and V 6 bases, and 9 bases lay outside the gene matches. CDR3 sequence: CASSLRGLGEQYV. In DNA, the CDR3 is TGTGCCAGCAGCCTGAGGGGGCTCGGGGAGCAGTACGTC.

The chain has TRBV29-1 and TRBJ2-2, with D possibly being TRBD2 (7 bases). The ends were cut back, 4 bases at V and 6 bases at J, with 15 bases in the middle. CDR3 size: 14 residues. Germline V gene sequence: CDR1 SQVTM, CDR2 ANQGSEA. The CDR3 region has the DNA TGCAGCGTTGGTGTCGGGGGGCTCCCCGGGGAGCTGTTTTTT. It is translated as CSVGVGGLPGELFF.

In this sample, this clone turned up a few times. The CDR3 reads CASSSRDAQYF. DNA for the CDR3: TGTGCCAGCAGCTCCCGAGATGCGCAGTACTTC. The chain links TRBV11-2 to TRBJ2-7; no clear D. Trimming stripped 4 bases from V and 9 bases from J, with 10 bases between. Germline values: CDR1 SGHAT, CDR2 FQNNGV. This CDR3 has 11 amino acids.

This clone was seen a few times. The DNA of the CDR3 is TGTGCCAGCAGCATGGGATCTTGGAATCAGCCCCAGCATTTT. This gives the protein CASSMGSWNQPQHF. The chain links TRBV7-2 to TRBJ1-5; unclear D gene. Per germline, CDR1 SGHTA and CDR2 FQGNSA. V lost 5 bases to trimming and J lost 4 bases, with 12 bases between them. This CDR3 has 14 residues.

This clone appeared a few times. The chain carries TRBV7-8 and TRBJ2-7; 8 bases match TRBD1. Germline loops: CDR1 SGHVS, CDR2 FQNEAQ. This CDR3 has 15 amino acids. V shed 5 bases, J shed 7 bases, and the junction held 13 bases outside the gene matches. This CDR3 reads CASSPRGQVLWEQYF. CDR3 sequence (DNA): TGTGCCAGCAGCCCCAGGGGACAGGTCTTATGGGAGCAGTACTTC.

The chain links TRBV18 to TRBJ2-1, with D uncertain. The CDR3 covers 15 residues. Germline loops: CDR1 KGHSH, CDR2 LQKENI. The germline V and J ends were trimmed by 1 base and 7 bases, with 14 bases remaining between them. The CDR3 reads CASSPHPPRSNEQFF. CDR3 bases: TGTGCCAGCTCACCACATCCCCCTAGGTCGAATGAGCAGTTCTTC.

This clone was recorded a few times. The rearrangement links TRBV7-9 to TRBJ2-7, with D perhaps TRBD1 or TRBD2 (5 bases each). Trimming stripped 6 bases from V and 5 bases from J, with 23 bases between. Per germline, CDR1 SEHNR and CDR2 FQNEAQ (reference sequence). The CDR3 has 16 amino acids. In DNA, the CDR3 is TGTGCCAGCAGTTCCGCACCCGGTCGGGGCCGGCACGAGCAGTACTTC. Translating gives CASSSAPGRGRHEQYF.

This clone was detected a few times. The chain recombines TRBV6-1 with TRBJ2-7; 14 bases match TRBD2. V shed 4 bases and J 3 bases; nucleotides not matched to a gene: 5. This CDR3 contains 16 residues. From germline, CDR1 is MNHNS and CDR2 SASEGT. CDR3 nucleotides: TGTGCCAGCAGTGGGACTAGCGGGGGGTTTATCTACGAGCAGTACTTC. Translated, it gives CASSGTSGGFIYEQYF.